These 10 T cell receptor beta chains came from one sample sequenced in a study of cytomegalovirus exposure and HLA in healthy donors. The PCR contained 60 Vbeta and 13 Jbeta primers. Measured with immunoSEQ multiplex PCR; TCRdb has only the in-frame clones, and not every one. The table includes around 110,000 clones, roughly 83% detected once. The sample taken for sequencing was PBMCs. The receptor source for this set is a man aged 30 to 45 in good health and CMV-seropositive.

This chain joins TRBV6-5 and TRBJ1-1, with D possibly matching TRBD1 (5 bases). CDR1 MNHEY and CDR2 SVGAGI come from the germline V gene. Trimming shortened V by 5 bases and J by 8 bases, and 15 bases separated the two germline ends. CDR3 length equals 13 residues. CDR3: CASSVLRGSEAFF. CDR3 nucleotide sequence: TGTGCCAGCAGTGTTCTCCGGGGGTCCGAAGCTTTCTTT.

This chain links TRBV7-8 with TRBJ2-5; TRBD1 agrees at 8 bases. The DNA matches TRBJ2-7 better at its end, which makes the J call doubtful. This CDR3 has 15 amino acids. Per germline, CDR1 SGHVS and CDR2 FQNEAQ. The CDR3 DNA is TGTGCCAGCAGCCTAATCCCGGGACAGGACTACGAGCAGTACTTC. As protein: CASSLIPGQDYEQYF.

The CDR3 is CASSLGGLGETQYF. CDR3 nucleotides: TGTGCCAGCAGTTTGGGAGGGTTAGGAGAGACCCAGTACTTC. The genes are TRBV27 and TRBJ2-5; 7 nucleotides match TRBD2. V lost 3 bases, J lost 4 bases, and 5 bases stayed unmatched. CDR1 is MNHEY and CDR2 is SMNVEV in the germline V gene (reference sequence). This CDR3 region has 14 residues.

The chain combines TRBV27 with TRBJ2-3, with 8 bases fitting TRBD1. This CDR3 has 17 residues. Germline V gene sequence: CDR1 MNHEY, CDR2 SMNVEV (reference sequence). J lost 1 base, V lost 1 base, and 7 bases had no gene match. The CDR3 sequence is CASSLWQGAKGTDTQYF. In nucleotides, the CDR3 is TGTGCCAGCAGTTTATGGCAGGGGGCGAAGGGCACAGATACGCAGTATTTT.

The chain carries TRBV2 and TRBJ2-7; D call uncertain. Trimming cost V 7 bases and J 2 bases, with 12 bases left between them. The CDR3 is 13 residues long. The germline gives CDR1 SNHLY, CDR2 FYNNEI. CDR3 amino acids: CASTPDMAYEQYF. In DNA form, the CDR3 reads TGTGCCAGCACTCCTGACATGGCCTACGAGCAGTACTTC.

The chain recombines TRBV6-5 with TRBJ2-7; 8 bases fit TRBD1. V lost 0 bases, J lost 0 bases, and 4 bases stayed unmatched. CDR3 length: 16 amino acids. Germline CDR1 is MNHEY and CDR2 is SVGAGI. The CDR3 DNA sequence: TGTGCCAGCAGTTACTCCCTTACAGGGGGCTCCTACGAGCAGTACTTC. The encoded protein is CASSYSLTGGSYEQYF.

The chain carries TRBV28 and TRBJ2-2; TRBD2 is a possible D gene (6 bases). V was shortened by 10 bases and J by 3 bases, with 12 bases between the two germline ends. Per germline, CDR1 MDHEN and CDR2 SYDVKM. The CDR3 spans 13 residues. The CDR3 here is CATAGGYTGELFF. The CDR3 nucleotides are TGTGCCACCGCCGGGGGTTACACCGGGGAGCTGTTTTTT.

V gene TRBV27 combines with J gene TRBJ2-1, with TRBD2 identical over 8 bases. The germline V gene has CDR1 MNHEY and CDR2 SMNVEV (reference sequence). After removal of 4 bases from V and 3 bases from J, the junction contained 2 bases not matched to a gene. The CDR3 has 14 residues. This CDR3 is CASSYGRVYNEQFF. The CDR3 nucleotides read TGTGCCAGCAGTTACGGGAGGGTCTACAATGAGCAGTTCTTC.

The gene calls are TRBV6-4 and TRBJ2-6; possible D gene TRBD1, 6 bases. Per the germline V gene, CDR1 is MRHNA and CDR2 is SNTAGT. The ends were cut back, 5 bases at V and 2 bases at J, with 13 bases in the middle. CDR3 length equals 16 residues. For the CDR3, the DNA is TGTGCCAGCAGTCCTAACAGGGAAACTGGGGCCAACGTCCTGACTTTC. Protein sequence: CASSPNRETGANVLTF.

The chain links TRBV2 to TRBJ1-5; D remains ambiguous. This CDR3 spans 16 amino acids. Trimming took off 7 bases at V and 3 bases at J, with 19 bases between the two ends. Germline-derived CDR1 and CDR2 are SNHLY and FYNNEI. CDR3 protein: CASIGKNSPLNQPQHF. In DNA, the CDR3 is TGTGCCAGCATAGGAAAAAACAGTCCCCTCAATCAGCCCCAGCATTTT.